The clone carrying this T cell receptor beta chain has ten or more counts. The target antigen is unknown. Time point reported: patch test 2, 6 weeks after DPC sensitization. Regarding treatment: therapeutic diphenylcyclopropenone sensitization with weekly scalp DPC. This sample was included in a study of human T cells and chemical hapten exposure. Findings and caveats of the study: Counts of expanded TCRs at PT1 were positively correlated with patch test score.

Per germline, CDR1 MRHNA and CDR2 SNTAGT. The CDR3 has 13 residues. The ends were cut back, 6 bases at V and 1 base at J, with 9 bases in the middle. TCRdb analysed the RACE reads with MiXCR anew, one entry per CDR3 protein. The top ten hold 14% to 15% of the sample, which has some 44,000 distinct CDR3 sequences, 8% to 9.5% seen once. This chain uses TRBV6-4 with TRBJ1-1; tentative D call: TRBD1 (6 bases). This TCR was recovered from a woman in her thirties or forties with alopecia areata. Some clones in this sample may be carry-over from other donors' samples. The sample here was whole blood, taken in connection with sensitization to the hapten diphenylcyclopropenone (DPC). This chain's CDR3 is CASRDSENTEAFF. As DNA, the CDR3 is TGTGCCAGCAGGGACAGTGAGAACACTGAAGCTTTCTTT.